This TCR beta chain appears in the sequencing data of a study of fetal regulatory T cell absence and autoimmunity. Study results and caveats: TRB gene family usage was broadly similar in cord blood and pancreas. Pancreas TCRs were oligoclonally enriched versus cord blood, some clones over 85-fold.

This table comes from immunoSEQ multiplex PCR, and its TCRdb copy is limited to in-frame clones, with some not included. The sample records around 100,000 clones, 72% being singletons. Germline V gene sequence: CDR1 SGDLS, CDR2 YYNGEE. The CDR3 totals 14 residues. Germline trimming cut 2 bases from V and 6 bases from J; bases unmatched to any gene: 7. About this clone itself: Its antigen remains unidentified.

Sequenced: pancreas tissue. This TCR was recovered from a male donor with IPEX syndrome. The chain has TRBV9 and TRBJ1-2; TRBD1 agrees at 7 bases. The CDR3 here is CASSVSDRDHGYTF. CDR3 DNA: TGTGCCAGCAGCGTCTCTGACAGGGACCATGGCTACACCTTC.